This TCR beta chain derives from a study of type 1 regulatory T cells. Study-wide context: This in vitro CD4 product, T-allo10, is enriched for Tr1 cells and alloantigen-specific. Study-wide points: Compared with non-Tr1 cells, Tr1 cells showed a narrower TCR repertoire.

A remark on this clonotype: The antigen is undetermined.

In TCRdb, the reads were re-called with MiXCR into one record per CDR3 protein. This sample has tens of thousands of distinct CDR3 sequences, with nearly 50% found just once. The specimen sequenced was cultured non-Tr1 T cells, either the whole culture or a sorted T cell fraction (not recorded which). This clonotype originated in a human donor in good health.

The CDR3 sequence: CSAVWGGTEAFF. CDR3 in DNA: TGCAGCGCGGTATGGGGCGGCACTGAAGCTTTCTTT. The J gene is TRBJ1-1, the V gene TRBV29-1; weak D call: TRBD1 (5 bases). The ends were cut back, 7 bases at V and 4 bases at J, with 13 bases in the middle. Germline lookup yields CDR1 SQVTM and CDR2 ANQGSEA. CDR3 length: 12 amino acids.